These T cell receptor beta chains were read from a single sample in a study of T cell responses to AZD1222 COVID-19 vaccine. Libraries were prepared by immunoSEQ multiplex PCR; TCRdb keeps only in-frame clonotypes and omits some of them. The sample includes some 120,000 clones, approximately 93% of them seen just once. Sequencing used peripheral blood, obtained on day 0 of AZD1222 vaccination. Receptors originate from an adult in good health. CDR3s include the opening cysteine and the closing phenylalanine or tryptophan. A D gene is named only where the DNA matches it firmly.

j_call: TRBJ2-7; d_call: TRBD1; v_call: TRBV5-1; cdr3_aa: CASSLAWTGVDEQYF; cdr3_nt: TGCGCCAGCAGCTTGGCCTGGACAGGGGTTGACGAGCAGTACTTC
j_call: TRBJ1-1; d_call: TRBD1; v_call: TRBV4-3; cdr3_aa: CASSPRQGRANTEAFF; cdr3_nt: TGCGCCAGCAGCCCACGACAGGGTCGGGCGAACACTGAAGCTTTCTTT
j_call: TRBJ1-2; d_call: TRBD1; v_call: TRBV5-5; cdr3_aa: CASSFRQGGYGYTF; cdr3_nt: TGTGCCAGCAGCTTCCGACAGGGCGGCTATGGCTACACCTTC
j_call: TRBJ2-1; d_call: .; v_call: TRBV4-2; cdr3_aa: CASSQAESSYNEQFF; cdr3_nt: TGTGCCAGCAGCCAAGCGGAGAGCTCCTACAATGAGCAGTTCTTC
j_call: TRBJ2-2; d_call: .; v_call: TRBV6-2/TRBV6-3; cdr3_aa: CASSNGQTGELFF; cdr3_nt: TGTGCCAGCAGTAATGGACAGACCGGGGAGCTGTTTTTT
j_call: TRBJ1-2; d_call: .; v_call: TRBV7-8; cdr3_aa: CASSSFSALEGNYGYTF; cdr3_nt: TGTGCCAGCAGCTCCTTTTCCGCCTTAGAAGGAAACTATGGCTACACCTTC
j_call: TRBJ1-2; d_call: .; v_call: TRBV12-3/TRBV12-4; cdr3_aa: CASSFATTYGYTF; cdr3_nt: TGTGCCAGCAGTTTCGCCACTACCTATGGCTACACCTTC
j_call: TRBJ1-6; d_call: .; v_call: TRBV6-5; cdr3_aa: CASTDSFNSPLHF; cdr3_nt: TGTGCCAGCACCGACAGTTTTAATTCACCCCTCCACTTT
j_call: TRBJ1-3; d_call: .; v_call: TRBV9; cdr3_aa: CASSTGGNSGNTIYF; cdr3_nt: TGTGCCAGCAGCACGGGGGGAAACTCTGGAAACACCATATATTTT
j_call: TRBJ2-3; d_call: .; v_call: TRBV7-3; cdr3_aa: CASSLSSTDTQYF; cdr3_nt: TGTGCCAGCAGCTTAAGTAGCACAGATACGCAGTATTTT